The sequence of this T cell receptor (beta chain) was determined in a study of blood T cell repertoires in COVID-19. There are 15 residues in the CDR3. V lost 1 base, J lost 3 bases, and 4 bases stayed unmatched. Per germline, CDR1 SNHLY and CDR2 FYNNEI. TCRdb's copy holds only in-frame clones and misses some; the assay was immunoSEQ multiplex PCR. The sample yields roughly 68,000 clones, over 75% seen once. The chain employs TRBV2 and TRBJ1-1; 8 bases are a match to TRBD1. This TCR was sampled from a man aged 50-59 years with acute or convalescent COVID-19. The sample was peripheral blood. The CDR3 is CASSEDRGGYTEAFF. The CDR3 nucleotides read TGTGCCAGCAGTGAAGACAGGGGGGGATACACTGAAGCTTTCTTT.